Below, 13 T cell receptor beta chains from the same sample are listed, as sequenced in a study of blood T cell repertoires in COVID-19. Libraries were prepared by immunoSEQ multiplex PCR; TCRdb keeps only in-frame clonotypes and omits some of them. The sample gives about 150,000 clones, about 80% of which show up once; approximately 32% is in the top ten. The source material was peripheral blood. Every receptor here comes from a woman in her fifties or sixties with acute or convalescent COVID-19.

The chain recombines TRBV6-6 with TRBJ1-1, with 9 nucleotides matching TRBD1. The V and J ends lost 8 bases and 1 base, in that order; junction bases with no gene match: 2. Germline CDR1 is MNHNY and CDR2 is SVGAGI (reference sequence). CDR3 size: 13 residues. DNA for the CDR3: TGTGCCAGCGGGGACAGGGAGAACACTGAAGCTTTCTTT. Its translation: CASGDRENTEAFF.

The chain couples TRBV7-6 to TRBJ1-6; D gene unclear. The V end lost 1 base, the J end lost 6 bases, and 16 bases lay between the germline ends. The CDR3 runs to 17 residues. The V gene's germline CDR1 is SGHVS and CDR2 FNYEAQ. As DNA, the CDR3 is TGTGCCAGCAGCTTAGGGGCCAGAGCAGCCTTTAATTCACCCCTCCACTTT. Translation: CASSLGARAAFNSPLHF.

The chain carries TRBV5-1 and TRBJ1-1, with 9 bases identical to TRBD1. Germline V gives CDR1 SGHRS, CDR2 YFSETQ. The CDR3 runs to 14 residues. With V trimmed by 4 bases and J by 5 bases, 6 bases remained unmatched. CDR3 protein: CASSAPGQGTEAFF. CDR3 DNA sequence: TGCGCCAGCAGCGCCCCGGGACAGGGAACTGAAGCTTTCTTT.

This sequence joins TRBV27 and TRBJ1-6, with D tentatively TRBD1 (5 bases). This CDR3 spans 17 amino acids. CDR1 MNHEY and CDR2 SMNVEV come from the germline V gene (reference sequence). Trimming stripped 2 bases from V and 7 bases from J, with 18 bases between. The CDR3 region is CASSLISRGVSNSPLHF. Here the CDR3 DNA reads TGTGCCAGCAGTTTAATATCTCGGGGGGTTTCCAATTCACCCCTCCACTTT.

The chain joins TRBV6-5 to TRBJ2-3; D may be TRBD2 (6 bases). CDR1 and CDR2 (germline): MNHEY, SVGAGI. Trimming took off 4 bases at V and 2 bases at J, with 13 bases between the two ends. CDR3 length equals 15 residues. This chain's CDR3 is CASSFYGGLTDTQYF. The DNA of the CDR3 is TGTGCCAGCAGTTTCTACGGGGGTCTCACAGATACGCAGTATTTT.

The chain carries TRBV7-9 and TRBJ2-1; 9 bases agree with TRBD1. The J segment lost 6 bases and the V segment lost 5 bases, leaving 11 bases of the junction unmatched. The CDR3 runs 16 residues. The V gene's germline CDR1 is SEHNR and CDR2 FQNEAQ (reference sequence). The CDR3 coding sequence is TGTGCCAGCAGCCATACAGGGGGCCCCTCAGCCAATGAGCAGTTCTTC. It is translated as CASSHTGGPSANEQFF.

This clone was seen just once. The CDR3 DNA follows: TGTGCCAGCAGTTTACGCCCCGGGACTAGGGACAATGAGCAGTTCTTC. Its protein is CASSLRPGTRDNEQFF. The V and J genes are TRBV7-2 and TRBJ2-1; 8 bases fit TRBD2. CDR1 SGHTA and CDR2 FQGNSA come from the germline V gene. The CDR3 contains 16 residues. V was pared by 6 bases and J by 5 bases, with 12 bases of the junction left unmatched.

The chain joins TRBV19 to TRBJ2-4; D possibly corresponds to TRBD2 (5 bases). The CDR3 contains 15 residues. Trimming pared 6 bases from V and 0 bases from J, leaving 12 bases between. Germline-derived CDR1 and CDR2 are LNHDA and SQIVND (reference sequence). DNA of the CDR3: TGTGCCAGTAGGTGGACTGTACTAGCCAAAAACATTCAGTACTTC. This encodes CASRWTVLAKNIQYF.

This sequence joins TRBV7-9 and TRBJ1-6; the D is unclear. CDR3 size: 15 residues. Between the trimmed V and J ends, which lost 2 bases and 10 bases, there was a span of 15 bases. The germline V gene encodes CDR1 SEHNR and CDR2 FQNEAQ (reference sequence). CDR3 bases: TGTGCCAGCAGCTTAAGTGGTATAGCCTACTCACCCCTCCACTTT. Residues: CASSLSGIAYSPLHF.

V usage is TRBV7-2 and J usage is TRBJ2-2; D may be TRBD1 (5 bases). Germline assignment: CDR1 SGHTA and CDR2 FQGNSA. The CDR3 totals 11 residues. Trimming took 7 bases from V and 9 from J, leaving 9 bases between them. CDR3 nucleotide sequence: TGTGCCAGCAAAAGGGGTCGGGAGCTGTTTTTT. Its protein product is CASKRGRELFF.

V gene TRBV18 combines with J gene TRBJ1-6; no clear D gene. Germline lookup yields CDR1 KGHSH and CDR2 LQKENI. The CDR3 spans 14 residues. V was trimmed by 3 bases and J by 7 bases, leaving 10 bases between them. CDR3 DNA: TGTGCCAGCTCACCCACAGCGGGGAATTCACCCCTCCACTTT. It codes for CASSPTAGNSPLHF.

This clone was observed once. CDR3 DNA sequence: TGTGCCAGCAGTCCTACCTCCCTAGTGCTAAATGGCTACACCTTC. Its translation: CASSPTSLVLNGYTF. This chain joins TRBV27 and TRBJ1-2, with D unclear. Between the trimmed V and J ends, which lost 5 bases and 6 bases, there was a span of 19 bases. This CDR3 spans 15 amino acids. Germline CDR1 MNHEY, CDR2 SMNVEV (reference sequence).

The chain employs TRBV9 and TRBJ2-1; 9 nucleotides agree with TRBD2. The CDR3 totals 16 residues. Germline CDR1 SGDLS, CDR2 YYNGEE. With 1 base clipped from V and 8 bases from J, the junction kept 10 bases outside the gene matches. CDR3 nucleotide sequence: TGTGCCAGCAGCGTAAGAGGCGGGGGGGCCGTGTATGAGCAGTTCTTC. Its translation is CASSVRGGGAVYEQFF.